Listed here are 5 T cell receptor beta chains from one sample, sequenced in a study of blood T cell repertoires in COVID-19. Here immunoSEQ multiplex PCR was the method, and the copy in TCRdb shows in-frame clones only, minus some. The data contain around 65,000 clones, 82% of them singletons. The material sequenced was peripheral blood. All receptors derive from a human donor in a cohort sampled during active COVID-19.

This clone was seen a single time. This chain links TRBV2 with TRBJ1-5; 10 nucleotides align to TRBD1. The V and J ends lost 6 bases and 7 bases, in that order; junction bases with no gene match: 6. The CDR3 runs to 14 residues. The germline V gene has CDR1 SNHLY and CDR2 FYNNEI. The CDR3 DNA reads as TGTGCCAGCAGGGGGGACAGGGGAAACCAGCCCCAGCATTTT. This gives the protein CASRGDRGNQPQHF.

The rearrangement uses TRBV5-1 and TRBJ2-1; 9 nucleotides match TRBD2. The CDR3 contains 16 residues. V shed 4 bases, J shed 5 bases, and the junction held 10 bases outside the gene matches. Germline V gene sequence: CDR1 SGHRS, CDR2 YFSETQ. CDR3 residues: CASSPNGLALDNEQFF. The CDR3 DNA follows: TGCGCCAGCAGCCCTAACGGACTAGCGTTGGACAATGAGCAGTTCTTC.

The chain has TRBV28 and TRBJ1-5, with 7 bases lining up with TRBD1. Germline loops: CDR1 MDHEN, CDR2 SYDVKM. Trimming removed 6 bases from V and 5 bases from J; junction bases left unmatched: 13. The CDR3 totals 16 residues. The CDR3 is CASRGGGQAEHQPQHF. The DNA of the CDR3 is TGTGCCAGCAGGGGGGGCGGACAGGCTGAACATCAGCCCCAGCATTTT. The full variable domain, in which reference TRBV28 and TRBJ1-5 provide the parts outside the CDR3, is DVKVTQSSRYLVKRTGEKVFLECVQDMDHENMFWYRQDPGLGLRLIYFSYDVKMKEKGDIPEGYSVSREKKERFSLILESASTNQTSMYLCASRGGGQAEHQPQHFGDGTRLSIL.

The count of this clone is one. The J gene is TRBJ2-5, the V gene TRBV3-1 (or the pseudogene TRBV3-2), with 9 bases aligning to TRBD2. V shed 4 bases and J 1 base; nucleotides not matched to a gene: 7. Germline V gene sequence: CDR1 LGHDT, CDR2 YNNKEL (reference sequence). This CDR3 has 16 amino acids. The chain's CDR3 is CASSPTGTSRQETQYF. CDR3 bases: TGTGCCAGCAGCCCAACCGGGACTAGCCGCCAAGAGACCCAGTACTTC.

This chain links TRBV27 with TRBJ1-1, with 8 bases aligning to TRBD1. The CDR3 sequence is 16 residues long. In germline, CDR1 is MNHEY, CDR2 SMNVEV (reference sequence). With V trimmed by 3 bases and J by 5 bases, 11 bases remained unmatched. As DNA, the CDR3 is TGTGCCAGCAGTTTCGACAGGGGTGCCACTGGAACTGAAGCTTTCTTT. This gives the protein CASSFDRGATGTEAFF.